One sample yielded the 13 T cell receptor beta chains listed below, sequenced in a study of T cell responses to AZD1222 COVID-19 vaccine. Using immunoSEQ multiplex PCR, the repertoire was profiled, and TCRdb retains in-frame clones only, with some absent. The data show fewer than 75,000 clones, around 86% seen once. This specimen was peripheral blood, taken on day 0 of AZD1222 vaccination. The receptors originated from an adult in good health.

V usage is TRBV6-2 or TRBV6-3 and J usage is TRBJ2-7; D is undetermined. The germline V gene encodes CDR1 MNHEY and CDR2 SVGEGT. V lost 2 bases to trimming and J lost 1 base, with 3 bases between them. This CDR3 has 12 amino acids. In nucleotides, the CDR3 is TGTGCCAGCAGTTACAGATCCTACGAGCAGTACTTC. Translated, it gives CASSYRSYEQYF.

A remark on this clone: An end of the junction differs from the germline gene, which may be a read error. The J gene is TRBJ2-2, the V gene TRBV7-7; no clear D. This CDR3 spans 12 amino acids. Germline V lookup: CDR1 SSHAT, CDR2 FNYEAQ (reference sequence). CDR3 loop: CASSLNTGELFF. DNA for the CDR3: TGTGCTAGCAGCTTAAACACCGGGGAGCTGTTTTTT.

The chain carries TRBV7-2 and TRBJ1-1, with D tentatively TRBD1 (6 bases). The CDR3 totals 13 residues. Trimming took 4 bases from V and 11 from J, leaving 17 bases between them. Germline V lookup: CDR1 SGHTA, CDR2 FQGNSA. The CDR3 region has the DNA TGTGCCAGCAGCTCCCTAAGGCGGGACAAGGCTTTCTTT. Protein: CASSSLRRDKAFF.

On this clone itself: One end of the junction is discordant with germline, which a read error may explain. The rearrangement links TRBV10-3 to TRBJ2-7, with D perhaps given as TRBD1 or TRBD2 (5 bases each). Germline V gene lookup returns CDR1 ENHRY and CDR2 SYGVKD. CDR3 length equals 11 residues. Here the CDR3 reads CASGDSRGRDF. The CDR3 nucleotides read TGTGCCAGCGGAGACAGTAGGGGACGGGACTTC.

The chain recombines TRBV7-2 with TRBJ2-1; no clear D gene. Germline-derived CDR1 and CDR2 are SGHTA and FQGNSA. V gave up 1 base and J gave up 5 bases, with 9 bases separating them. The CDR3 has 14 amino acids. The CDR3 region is CASSLDQVHNEQFF. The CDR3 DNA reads TGTGCCAGCAGCTTAGACCAGGTCCACAATGAGCAGTTCTTC.

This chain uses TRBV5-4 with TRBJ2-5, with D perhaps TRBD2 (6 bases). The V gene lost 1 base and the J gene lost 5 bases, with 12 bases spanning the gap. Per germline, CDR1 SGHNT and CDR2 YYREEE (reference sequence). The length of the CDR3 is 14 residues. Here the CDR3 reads CASSLYEGRETQYF. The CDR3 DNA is TGTGCCAGCAGCTTGTATGAGGGGAGGGAGACCCAGTACTTC.

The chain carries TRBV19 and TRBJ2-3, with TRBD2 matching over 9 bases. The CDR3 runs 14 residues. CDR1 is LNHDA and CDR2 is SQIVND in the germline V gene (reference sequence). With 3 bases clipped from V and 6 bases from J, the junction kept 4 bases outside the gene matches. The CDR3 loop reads CASSITTSGDTQYF. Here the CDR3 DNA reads TGTGCCAGTAGTATCACAACTAGCGGGGATACGCAGTATTTT.

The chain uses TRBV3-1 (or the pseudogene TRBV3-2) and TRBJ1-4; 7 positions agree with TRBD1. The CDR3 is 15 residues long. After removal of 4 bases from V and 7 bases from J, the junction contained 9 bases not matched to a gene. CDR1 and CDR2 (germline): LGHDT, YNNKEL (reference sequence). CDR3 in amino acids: CASSLQGSRSEKLFF. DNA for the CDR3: TGTGCCAGCAGCCTACAGGGGTCGCGAAGTGAAAAACTGTTTTTT.

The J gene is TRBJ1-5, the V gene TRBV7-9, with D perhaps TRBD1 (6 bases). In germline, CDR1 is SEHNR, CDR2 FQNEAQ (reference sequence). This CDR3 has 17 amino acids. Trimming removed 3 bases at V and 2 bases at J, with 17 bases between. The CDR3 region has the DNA TGTGCCAGCAGCTTGTTTGGGGGGGCGGAAGGCAATCAGCCCCAGCATTTT. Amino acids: CASSLFGGAEGNQPQHF.

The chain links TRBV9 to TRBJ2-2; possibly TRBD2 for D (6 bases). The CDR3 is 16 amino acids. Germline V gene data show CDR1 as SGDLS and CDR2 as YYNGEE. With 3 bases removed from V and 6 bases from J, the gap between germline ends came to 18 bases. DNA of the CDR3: TGTGCCAGCAGCGGGAGCGGCCGACTAGATCCCGGGGAGCTGTTTTTT. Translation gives CASSGSGRLDPGELFF. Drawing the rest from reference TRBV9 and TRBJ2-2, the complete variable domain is DSGVTQTPKHLITATGQRVTLRCSPRSGDLSVYWYQQSLDQGLQFLIQYYNGEERAKGNILERFSAQQFPDLHSELNLSSLELGDSALYFCASSGSGRLDPGELFFGEGSRLTVL.

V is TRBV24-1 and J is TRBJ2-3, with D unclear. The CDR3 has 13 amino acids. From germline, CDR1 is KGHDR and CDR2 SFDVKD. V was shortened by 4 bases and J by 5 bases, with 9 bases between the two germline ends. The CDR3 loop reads CATSDPPLDTQYF. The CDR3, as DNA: TGTGCCACCAGTGACCCCCCCCTAGATACGCAGTATTTT.

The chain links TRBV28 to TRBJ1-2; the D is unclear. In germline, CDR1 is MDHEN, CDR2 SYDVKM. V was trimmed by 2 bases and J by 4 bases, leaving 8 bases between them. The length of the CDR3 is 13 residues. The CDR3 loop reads CASSLDTRYGYTF. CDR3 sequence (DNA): TGTGCCAGCAGTTTAGACACCCGCTATGGCTACACCTTC.

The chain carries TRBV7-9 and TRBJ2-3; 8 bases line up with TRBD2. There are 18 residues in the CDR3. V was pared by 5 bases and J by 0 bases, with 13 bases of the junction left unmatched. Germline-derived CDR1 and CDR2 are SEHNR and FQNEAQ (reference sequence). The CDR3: CASSELPGGVTSTDTQYF. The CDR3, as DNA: TGTGCCAGCAGCGAACTCCCGGGGGGGGTCACTAGCACAGATACGCAGTATTTT.